The clone carrying this T cell receptor (beta chain) was seen once. The antigen remains unidentified. The data stem from a study of cytomegalovirus exposure and HLA in healthy donors. The overall study: Early released data had 80 million or so unique TCRs, all coming from HLA-typed donors. Points from the study as a whole: Among the CMV-associated chains, three were confirmed in vitro as specific for CMV antigens.

Trimming removed 7 bases at V and 2 bases at J, with 25 bases between. This CDR3 is built from 17 residues. The germline V gene encodes CDR1 GTSNPN and CDR2 SVGIG (reference sequence). Primers for the PCR totalled 60 Vbeta and 13 Jbeta. Method: immunoSEQ multiplex PCR; TCRdb's copy keeps in-frame clones and lacks some. This sample has around 130,000 clones, with 61% found just once. The sequencing input was PBMCs. The receptor was isolated from a male donor in good health and CMV-seronegative. The V call is TRBV30, the J call TRBJ2-3; D may be TRBD1 (6 bases). The CDR3: CALRGVGGPRVTDTQYF. The CDR3 nucleotides read TGTGCCTTGCGTGGAGTAGGGGGACCAAGGGTCACAGATACGCAGTATTTT.